A single sample is the source of the 2 T cell receptor beta chains below, sequenced in a study of control samples from healthy donors and cancer patients. Libraries were prepared by immunoSEQ multiplex PCR; TCRdb keeps only in-frame clonotypes and omits some of them. The sample shows around 130,000 clones, 87% of them seen only once. The specimen was blood. These receptors all come from a man younger than 45 in good health.

This clone was observed once. The V gene is TRBV18, the J gene TRBJ1-4; D might be TRBD1 (5 bases). CDR1 is KGHSH, CDR2 LQKENI, per germline. With 9 bases removed from V and 8 bases from J, the gap between germline ends came to 16 bases. This CDR3 is 13 amino acids long. CDR3 in amino acids: CASSGDKNEKLFF. As DNA, the CDR3 is TGTGCCAGTTCGGGGGATAAAAACGAAAAACTGTTTTTT.

This rearrangement joins TRBV15 to TRBJ2-5; TRBD1 is a possible D gene (6 bases). CDR3 length: 17 residues. V was cut by 0 bases and J by 1 base, with 15 bases left in between. Germline lookup yields CDR1 LNHNV and CDR2 YYDKDF (reference sequence). This chain's CDR3 is CATSRERIQGPQETQYF. CDR3 nucleotide sequence: TGTGCCACCAGCAGAGAGAGAATACAGGGTCCCCAAGAGACCCAGTACTTC.